The entry below gives a single T cell receptor (beta chain) sequence along with its context. The antigen it recognizes is unknown. Per-base qualities were not stored, and no clone one base away is much larger. A patient counted as having stable Graves' hyperthyroidism if no progression to ophthalmopathy occurred over 18 months of follow-up. Hyperthyroidism patients were newly diagnosed, had a disease duration of under 2 months, and were aged 18 to 65 years. The study excluded patients with uncontrolled infections, other autoimmune diseases, pregnancy or lactation. Diagnoses were based on clinical symptoms, serum thyroxine and TRAb, thyroid ultrasound and orbital computed tomography. Ficoll-Paque density gradient centrifugation was used to isolate PBMCs from 9.5 to 10 ml of fresh peripheral blood. Total RNA was extracted with Trizol reagent, and quality was checked on an Agilent 2100 Bioanalyzer. The TCR beta CDR3 regions were amplified from the RNA transcripts. A first-round RT-PCR of the TCR CDR3 used the HTBI primer set with the Qiagen OneStep RT-PCR kit. Libraries were constructed in a second round of multiplex PCR, after which size selection and purification were performed. Paired-end sequencing of the libraries was performed with 100 bp reads on an Illumina HiSeq2000. In the paper's pipeline: SOAPnuke was used to process the raw data, removing reads that contained adapters or uncalled bases, had a mean Phred below 15, or lacked an exact match to the constant primer or identifier. High-quality paired reads were merged using COPE v1.2.5, and each unique nucleotide sequence was defined as a clonotype. MiTCR v1.1 was used to align the clonotypes against IMGT TRBV, TRBD and TRBJ reference segments. The analysis included only V-J combinations with a frequency above 0.0001, which together covered 99% to 99.2% of the repertoires. A TCS score was defined as the ratio between F50 (clonal expansion) and ExV (chaos), using BLOSUM62-based TCRdist between CDR3 peptides within each V-J. Welch's t-statistics and random forest reduced fewer than 600 V-J features to 13, which were used in a naive Bayes classifier (R e1071). TCRdb cleaned the public reads at Q25 with fastp, built clones with MiXCR and kept in-frame beta chains. Rows with a matching CDR3 protein are joined into one entry that keeps the most common DNA and genes. The authors' filters were not applied to this entry. The sample table lists around 690,000 distinct CDR3 sequences, around 15% of them with a count of one. Around 15% of the sample belongs to the ten largest clones.

The sample comes from a study of T cells in Graves' hyperthyroidism and ophthalmopathy (dated by TCRdb to the late 2010s). Study-wide context: Peripheral blood was sampled at the time of initial diagnosis, prior to any treatment. After sampling, hyperthyroidism patients received methimazole starting at 30 mg daily, and ophthalmopathy patients received high-dose intravenous methylprednisolone. A discovery cohort of about 95 patients, 43 with Graves' ophthalmopathy and 57 with stable Graves' hyperthyroidism, was used to find distinguishing TCR V-J signatures. Whether ophthalmopathy could be predicted prospectively was tested in an independent validation cohort made up of roughly 19 hyperthyroidism patients plus 17 patients who later progressed to ophthalmopathy. In roughly six Graves' hyperthyroidism patients, the study also compared T-cell repertoires from thyroid tissue with T-cell repertoires from blood. The paper reports TCR Vbeta CDR3 sequencing of over 130 peripheral blood samples: over 40 ophthalmopathy, fewer than 80 hyperthyroidism and 17 progressor patients. The 100 or so discovery patients were randomly split 7:3 into training and test sets.

Overall study outcomes, separate from this receptor: During validation, the model predicted progression to ophthalmopathy a median of about 6.3 months ahead of onset, with around 70% sensitivity and 72% to 85% specificity. Blood samples also contained most of the expanded thyroid clonotypes (frequency above 0.001), which suggests that blood repertoires may reflect thyroid immune responses. No statistical method was used to fix the sample size in advance, and group allocation was not hidden from the investigators. In cross-validation, a model built on a 13 V-J signature told ophthalmopathy apart from stable hyperthyroidism with approximately 91% sensitivity and roughly 82% specificity, and in testing the same model reached 80%/75%.

CDR1 and CDR2, per the germline V gene, are SGHDN and FVKESK. CDR3 length: 15 amino acids, cysteine to phenylalanine. The kept DNA is CDR3 alone, 45 bases in frame from the first base. V lost 6 bases and J lost 2 bases, and the count of bases not matched to a germline gene is 10. This sequence uses TRBV14 and TRBJ2-7; 7 nucleotides in the junction match TRBD1. The sequence was obtained from a man in his fifties with Graves' hyperthyroidism. Sequences were obtained from blood. The nucleotides read TGTGCCAGCAGTTTAGGGGGCAACATTCCCTACGAGCAGTACTTC. This is translated as CASSLGGNIPYEQYF.